What follows describes a single T cell receptor beta chain. This entry is derived from a study of technical replicates of blood from four donors. The V end lost 0 bases, the J end lost 3 bases, and 6 bases lay between the germline ends. There are 13 residues in the CDR3. Looked up from germline, CDR1 is SGHDT and CDR2 is YYEEEE. Profiling relied on immunoSEQ multiplex PCR, and the TCRdb table lists in-frame clones only, not all of them. In the table there are more than 90,000 clones, over 95% of which are singletons. This sequence was found in a human donor in good health. Sequenced material: T cells isolated from PBMCs. V gene TRBV5-6 combines with J gene TRBJ2-5; D not certain. The CDR3, as DNA: TGTGCCAGCAGCTTGGCGCTAAAAGAGACCCAGTACTTC. This codes for CASSLALKETQYF.